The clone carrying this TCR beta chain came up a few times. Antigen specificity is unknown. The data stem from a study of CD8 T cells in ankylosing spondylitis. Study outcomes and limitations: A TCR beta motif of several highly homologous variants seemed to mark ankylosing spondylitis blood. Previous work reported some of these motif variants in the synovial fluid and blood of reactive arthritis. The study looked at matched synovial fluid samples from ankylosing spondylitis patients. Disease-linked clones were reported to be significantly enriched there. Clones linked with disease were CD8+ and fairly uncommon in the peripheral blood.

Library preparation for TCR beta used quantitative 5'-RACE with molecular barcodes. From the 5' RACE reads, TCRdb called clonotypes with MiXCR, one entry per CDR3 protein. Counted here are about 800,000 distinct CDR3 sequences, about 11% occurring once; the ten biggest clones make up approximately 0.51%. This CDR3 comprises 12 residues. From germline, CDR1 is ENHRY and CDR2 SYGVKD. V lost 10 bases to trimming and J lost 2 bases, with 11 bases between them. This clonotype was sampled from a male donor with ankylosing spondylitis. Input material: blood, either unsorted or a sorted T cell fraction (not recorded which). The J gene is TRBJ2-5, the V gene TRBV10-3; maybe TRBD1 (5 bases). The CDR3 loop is CATSTDQETQYF. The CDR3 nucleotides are TGTGCCACCTCGACAGATCAAGAGACCCAGTACTTC.